The text below deals with one T cell receptor (beta chain). These data come from a study of blood T cell repertoires in COVID-19. V lost 7 bases and J lost 5; bases outside the gene matches: 17. The CDR3 sequence is 16 residues long. The V gene's germline CDR1 is SGHRS and CDR2 YFSETQ. Authors' data handling: Estimation of nucleated cell counts relied on the amplification of reference gene primers. Using immunoSEQ multiplex PCR, the repertoire was profiled, and TCRdb retains in-frame clones only, with some absent. From that table come the V and J calls and clone size; the DNA was used to work out D and trimming. The table has around 130,000 clones, 75% to 90% seen once.

The gene calls are TRBV5-1 and TRBJ1-1, with 7 positions matching TRBD1. The clonotype comes from a man in his 70s with active or convalescent COVID-19. The specimen was peripheral blood. CDR3 in DNA: TGCGCCAGCTTTGGTGAGGGGGCCAGTGGAAGGACTGAAGCTTTCTTT. Its translation is CASFGEGASGRTEAFF.